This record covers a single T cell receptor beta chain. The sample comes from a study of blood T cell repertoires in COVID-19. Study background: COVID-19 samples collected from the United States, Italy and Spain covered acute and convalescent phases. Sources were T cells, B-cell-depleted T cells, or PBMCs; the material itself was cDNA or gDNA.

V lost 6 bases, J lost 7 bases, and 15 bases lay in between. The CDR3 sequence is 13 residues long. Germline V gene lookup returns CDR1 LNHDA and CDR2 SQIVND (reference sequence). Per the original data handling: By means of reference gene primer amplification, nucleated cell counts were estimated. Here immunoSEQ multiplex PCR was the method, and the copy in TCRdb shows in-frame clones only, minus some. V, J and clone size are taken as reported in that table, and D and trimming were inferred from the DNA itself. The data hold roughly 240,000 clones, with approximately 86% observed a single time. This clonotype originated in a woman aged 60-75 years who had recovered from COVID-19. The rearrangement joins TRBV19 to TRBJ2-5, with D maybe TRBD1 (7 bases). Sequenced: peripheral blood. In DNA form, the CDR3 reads TGTGCCAGTAGCCGGGGGACAGTCGGGACCCAGTACTTC. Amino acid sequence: CASSRGTVGTQYF. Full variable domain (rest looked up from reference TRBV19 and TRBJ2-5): DGGITQSPKYLFRKEGQNVTLSCEQNLNHDAMYWYRQDPGQGLRLIYYSQIVNDFQKGDIAEGYSVSREKKESFPLTVTSAQKNPTAFYLCASSRGTVGTQYFGPGTRLLVL.